The 21 T cell receptor beta chains reported below all come from one sample, sequenced in a study of T cells in Graves' hyperthyroidism and ophthalmopathy. RNA transcripts yielded amplified TCR beta CDR3 regions. Initially, a first-round RT-PCR of the TCR CDR3 employed the HTBI primer set. TCRdb re-analysed the multiplex PCR reads in MiXCR, keeping a single row per CDR3 protein. The sample includes about 570,000 distinct CDR3 sequences, about 43% seen only once; the top ten take around 17%. The material sequenced was peripheral blood or thyroid tissue (not recorded which). These receptors all come from an adult woman with Graves' disease, either hyperthyroidism or ophthalmopathy (not recorded which).

In this sample, this clonotype turned up many times. The chain joins TRBV7-9 to TRBJ1-3; D not certain. V was shortened by 1 base and J by 8 bases, with 9 bases between the two germline ends. Germline CDR1 reads SEHNR; CDR2 reads FQNEAQ (reference sequence). This CDR3 contains 13 residues. CDR3 sequence (DNA): TGTGCCAGCAGCTTAGTAGGGCGGGACACCATATATTTT. Translating gives CASSLVGRDTIYF.

In this sample, this clonotype turned up many times. The J gene is TRBJ1-2, the V gene TRBV7-2; D perhaps matches TRBD1 (5 bases). Trimming took off 5 bases at V and 5 bases at J, with 9 bases between the two ends. Germline values: CDR1 SGHTA, CDR2 FQGNSA. This CDR3 contains 12 residues. Written as DNA, the CDR3 is TGTGCCAGCAGCGACAGCGAATATGGCTACACCTTC. It codes for CASSDSEYGYTF.

V usage is TRBV7-9 and J usage is TRBJ1-4; perhaps TRBD1 as D (5 bases). The germline V gene has CDR1 SEHNR and CDR2 FQNEAQ (reference sequence). The CDR3 is made up of 16 amino acids. Trimming shortened V by 6 bases and J by 5 bases, and 19 bases separated the two germline ends. CDR3 in DNA: TGTGCCAGCAGTCCTGACAGTCGGGGTCTAAATGAAAAACTGTTTTTT. Translating gives CASSPDSRGLNEKLFF.

A note on this clonotype: At one end, the junction sequence differs from germline, possibly due to a read error. The chain carries TRBV7-2 and TRBJ2-5, with TRBD2 matching over 7 bases. CDR3 length: 10 amino acids. Looked up from germline, CDR1 is SGHTA and CDR2 is FQGNSA. CDR3 in DNA: TGTGCCAGCAGCTTAGGGCGGACTAGCTTC. As protein: CASSLGRTSF.

This clonotype was counted at least ten times. This chain joins TRBV7-9 and TRBJ2-2; D uncertain. Germline values: CDR1 SEHNR, CDR2 FQNEAQ (reference sequence). Trimming took 5 bases from V and 2 from J, leaving 9 bases between them. The CDR3 covers 14 residues. The CDR3 DNA is TGTGCCAGCAGCCGTTTTTCCAACACCGGGGAGCTGTTTTTT. As protein: CASSRFSNTGELFF.

A note on this clonotype: The limits of the CDR3 on the DNA are not certain, so only TCRdb's listed CDR3 is given. V and J are TRBV25-1 and TRBJ1-1. A total of 15 residues make up the CDR3, ends included. Per germline, CDR1 MGHDK and CDR2 SYGVNS. The CDR3 loop reads CACSARRHMNVEAFF.

This clonotype came up many times. The chain joins TRBV29-1 to TRBJ1-1; unclear D gene. Germline V gene sequence: CDR1 SQVTM, CDR2 ANQGSEA. The ends were cut back, 1 base at V and 1 base at J, with 10 bases in the middle. The CDR3 contains 14 residues. The CDR3 protein is CSVEGGVGNTEAFF. The CDR3 DNA is TGCAGCGTTGAAGGGGGAGTTGGGAACACTGAAGCTTTCTTT.

This clonotype has just a few counts. The chain recombines TRBV7-2 with TRBJ2-6, with 7 bases matching TRBD1. The CDR3 sequence is 20 residues long. Germline trimming cut 1 base from V and 3 bases from J; bases unmatched to any gene: 15. Germline CDR1 SGHTA, CDR2 FQGNSA. The CDR3 loop reads CASSLESQQGSTGGANVLTF. The CDR3 bases are TGTGCCAGCAGCTTAGAATCCCAACAGGGGAGTACAGGTGGGGCCAACGTCCTGACTTTC. The full variable domain, its missing parts supplied by reference TRBV7-2 and TRBJ2-6, is GAGVSQSPSNKVTEKGKDVELRCDPISGHTALYWYRQSLGQGLEFLIYFQGNSAPDKSGLPSDRFSAERTGGSVSTLTIQRTQQEDSAVYLCASSLESQQGSTGGANVLTFGAGSRLTVL.

A note on this clonotype: The CDR3 does not end in the conserved phenylalanine or tryptophan, so this is likely a read error. The limits of the CDR3 on the DNA are not certain, so only TCRdb's listed CDR3 is given. The rearrangement uses TRBV7-3 and TRBJ2-2; the table calls TRBD1, which could not be checked here. Per germline, CDR1 SGHTA and CDR2 FQGTGA. 15 amino acids form the CDR3, both terminal residues included. Here the CDR3 reads CASSPQGVDTGELLL.

The chain couples TRBV19 to TRBJ2-7; TRBD1 matches 9 bases. The CDR3 is 15 amino acids. Per germline, CDR1 LNHDA and CDR2 SQIVND (reference sequence). Trimming removed 3 bases from V and 5 bases from J; junction bases left unmatched: 8. CDR3 nucleotide sequence: TGTGCCAGTAGTATTCGTGGGACAGGGTTGGACGAGCAGTACTTC. It specifies CASSIRGTGLDEQYF.

With regard to this clonotype: The final CDR3 position lacks the conserved phenylalanine or tryptophan, pointing to a likely read error. The limits of the CDR3 on the DNA are not certain, so only TCRdb's listed CDR3 is given. The gene calls are TRBV24-1 and TRBJ2-5; the D segment call TRBD2 is taken from the table without a DNA check. Germline-derived CDR1 and CDR2 are KGHDR and SFDVKD. The CDR3 has 15 amino acids, counting both end residues. The CDR3 reads CASRPGLAGGKRPST.

This clonotype was recorded many times. The gene calls are TRBV19 and TRBJ1-5, with unresolved D. This CDR3 region has 13 residues. Per germline, CDR1 LNHDA and CDR2 SQIVND (reference sequence). The V gene lost 8 bases and the J gene lost 4 bases, with 12 bases spanning the gap. CDR3 amino acids: CASAPLTNQPQHF. For the CDR3, the DNA is TGTGCCAGTGCTCCCCTTACTAATCAGCCCCAGCATTTT.

Worth noting for this clonotype: Germline is not matched at one junction end, which may reflect a read error. The chain links TRBV7-9 to TRBJ2-6; tentative D call: TRBD1 (5 bases). The CDR3 contains 16 residues. The V gene's germline CDR1 is SEHNR and CDR2 FQNEAQ (reference sequence). CDR3 in DNA: TGTGCCAGCAGCTTCGTACCAGGGCTAAGCATGAACACTGAAGCTTTC. Translated: CASSFVPGLSMNTEAF.

This clonotype has ten or more counts. The rearrangement links TRBV2 to TRBJ1-1, with TRBD1 as a possible D gene (5 bases). Germline-derived CDR1 and CDR2 are SNHLY and FYNNEI. The CDR3 runs to 13 residues. Trimming removed 7 bases from V and 1 base from J, with 10 bases in between. CDR3 in amino acids: CASTLGPNTEAFF. CDR3 DNA sequence: TGTGCCAGCACCTTGGGGCCGAACACTGAAGCTTTCTTT.

On this clonotype itself: A clone one base away is much larger, so this may be a read error. The V call is TRBV12-3 or TRBV12-4, the J call TRBJ1-1; D ambiguous. The CDR3 is made up of 15 amino acids. The germline V and J ends were trimmed by 6 bases and 0 bases, with 14 bases remaining between them. As DNA, the CDR3 is TGTGCCAGCAGGATCTCGTGGGTTTTGAACACTGAAGCTTTCTTT. It translates to CASRISWVLNTEAFF.

This clonotype has at least ten counts. The V and J genes are TRBV6-1 and TRBJ2-7; the D is unclear. This CDR3 spans 15 amino acids. V lost 0 bases, J lost 6 bases, and 15 bases lay in between. Germline V CDR1 and CDR2: MNHNS, SASEGT. This chain's CDR3 is CASSEALGSSGEQYF. The CDR3 DNA reads as TGTGCCAGCAGTGAAGCGCTAGGATCTTCGGGCGAGCAGTACTTC.

The V gene is TRBV7-8, the J gene TRBJ2-1; TRBD2 aligns across 10 bases. The ends lost 5 bases at V and 4 bases at J; junction bases unmatched: 11. CDR3 length: 17 amino acids. Germline CDR1 SGHVS, CDR2 FQNEAQ. In DNA form, the CDR3 reads TGTGCCAGCAGCCTTACAGCGGGGGGGATTCCATACAATGAGCAGTTCTTC. This translates into CASSLTAGGIPYNEQFF.

This clonotype came up many times. J is TRBJ2-2 and V is TRBV19; no clear D. The V gene's germline CDR1 is LNHDA and CDR2 SQIVND (reference sequence). Trimming removed 4 bases from V and 3 bases from J, with 9 bases in between. The CDR3 sequence is 14 residues long. Here the CDR3 reads CASSKGIDTGELFF. CDR3 DNA: TGTGCCAGTAGTAAAGGGATAGACACCGGGGAGCTGTTTTTT.

In its sample, this clonotype was seen many times. The chain is built from TRBV20-1 and TRBJ1-2, with 7 bases that match TRBD1. The germline V gene has CDR1 DFQATT and CDR2 SNEGSKA (reference sequence). With V trimmed by 3 bases and J by 3 bases, 7 bases remained unmatched. CDR3 length equals 14 residues. CDR3 residues: CSARETRGYYGYTF. The CDR3 region has the DNA TGCAGTGCTAGGGAGACCAGGGGGTACTATGGCTACACCTTC.

This clonotype was counted many times. The chain has TRBV12-3 or TRBV12-4 and TRBJ2-5; D is unclear. This CDR3 spans 12 amino acids. Trimming removed 5 bases at V and 0 bases at J, with 4 bases between. The CDR3 protein is CASSPNQETQYF. DNA for the CDR3: TGTGCCAGCAGTCCTAACCAAGAGACCCAGTACTTC.

CDR3 coding DNA: TGCAGTGCCAGCAGCCAGGACCACTGGGAGACCCAGTACTTC. Translating it yields CSASSQDHWETQYF. The chain carries TRBV20-1 and TRBJ2-5; D gene unclear. The CDR3 sequence is 14 residues long. Germline assignment: CDR1 DFQATT and CDR2 SNEGSKA (reference sequence). Deletions cut 6 bases from V and 5 bases from J, with 19 bases between.